The sequence of this T cell receptor (beta chain) was determined in a study of blood T cell repertoires in COVID-19. Looking at the study overall: Acute and convalescent COVID-19 samples came from the United States, Italy and Spain.

Per the study methods: From reference gene primer amplification, estimates of nucleated cell counts were derived. The data were produced by immunoSEQ multiplex PCR, yet TCRdb's version contains in-frame clones alone and is incomplete. The DNA was the basis for D and trimming; V, J and clone size are from that table. The sample holds roughly 430,000 clones; 70% to 90% are singletons and the top ten take about 2.1%. The CDR3 has 18 amino acids. Germline lookup yields CDR1 LNHDA and CDR2 SQIVND (reference sequence). The junction had 10 bases not matched to a gene; V was cut back by 7 bases and J by 0 bases. Participant age was about 18 to 100 years, and participants resided in fewer than 25 US areas. Membership in each cohort depended on participant-reported clinical history.

The genes are TRBV19 and TRBJ1-5, with 12 bases fitting TRBD1. Input material: PBMCs or T cells enriched from blood (not recorded which). The receptor was isolated from a woman aged 40 to 50 with acute COVID-19. The CDR3 nucleotides read TGTGCCAGTACAGAGATCGGGACAGGGGGCGATAGCAATCAGCCCCAGCATTTT. Its protein product is CASTEIGTGGDSNQPQHF.